The sequence of this T cell receptor (beta chain) was determined in a study of blood T cell repertoires in COVID-19. Study-level background: The United States, Italy and Spain were the sources of the acute and convalescent COVID-19 samples.

The CDR3 spans 15 residues. CDR1 and CDR2 (germline): SGHNT, YYREEE (reference sequence). The ends lost 4 bases at V and 9 bases at J; junction bases unmatched: 7. This clone was picked up a small number of times. Measured with immunoSEQ multiplex PCR; TCRdb has only the in-frame clones, and not every one. Of roughly 250,000 clones in the sample, roughly 80% are singletons; the top ten hold 12%. This chain connects TRBV5-4 to TRBJ1-6; TRBD1 matches at 10 bases. The origin of this receptor is a woman aged 55-70 years with active or convalescent COVID-19. Material: peripheral blood. CDR3 protein: CASSVGTGESSPLHF. The CDR3 region has the DNA TGTGCCAGCAGCGTGGGGACAGGGGAGAGTTCACCCCTCCACTTT.